The 25 T cell receptor beta chains given below trace back to one sample, sequenced in a study of T cells after posttransplantation cyclophosphamide. The protocol was immunoSEQ multiplex PCR, while the TCRdb copy is restricted to in-frame clones and leaves out a portion. The repertoire holds more than 30,000 clones, about 93% seen once, with approximately 0.25% in the top ten. Cells defined as naive were viable CD3+CD4+ or CD3+CD8+ and CCR7+CD45RA+CD45RO-CD95-CD27+CD28+. The sequenced sample consisted of naive CD4+ T cells sorted from PBMCs. The receptors stem from an older woman in good health, CMV-negative, and a related stem cell transplant donor.

The V gene is TRBV2, the J gene TRBJ1-1; the D gene is possibly TRBD1 (6 bases). The ends were cut back, 6 bases at V and 5 bases at J, with 16 bases in the middle. The CDR3 length is 14 residues. Germline CDR1 SNHLY, CDR2 FYNNEI. This CDR3 is CASRGLQGWTEAFF. CDR3 sequence (DNA): TGTGCCAGCAGGGGGCTACAGGGATGGACTGAAGCTTTCTTT. Full variable domain (missing parts from reference TRBV2 and TRBJ1-1): EPEVTQTPSHQVTQMGQEVILRCVPISNHLYFYWYRQILGQKVEFLVSFYNNEISEKSEIFDDQFSVERPDGSNFTLKIRSTKLEDSAMYFCASRGLQGWTEAFFGQGTRLTVV.

This clone occurred once. The chain links TRBV5-1 to TRBJ1-4; 7 bases map to TRBD1. This CDR3 region has 14 residues. V dropped 0 bases and J dropped 8; count of bases not matched to a gene: 4. Germline CDR1 reads SGHRS; CDR2 reads YFSETQ. The CDR3 region is CASSLVSGGEKLFF. The CDR3, as DNA: TGCGCCAGCAGCTTGGTTTCAGGGGGGGAAAAACTGTTTTTT.

V usage is TRBV2 and J usage is TRBJ2-7; 9 bases match TRBD1. V shed 7 bases and J 6 bases; nucleotides not matched to a gene: 16. Germline V gives CDR1 SNHLY, CDR2 FYNNEI. The CDR3 length is 16 residues. CDR3 bases: TGTGCCAGCACCTTGATCTGGGACAGGGCGTCTAGCGAGCAGTACTTC. Protein sequence: CASTLIWDRASSEQYF.

This chain joins TRBV11-2 and TRBJ2-7; the match to TRBD1 covers 8 bases. Germline lookup yields CDR1 SGHAT and CDR2 FQNNGV. V was clipped by 5 bases and J by 1 base; unmatched bases: 7. The length of the CDR3 is 15 residues. The CDR3 DNA reads as TGTGCCAGCAGCACCCCGGGACAGGCTTCCTACGAGCAGTACTTC. This encodes CASSTPGQASYEQYF.

The J gene is TRBJ2-3, the V gene TRBV6-5; 9 positions match TRBD1. The ends lost 3 bases at V and 9 bases at J; junction bases unmatched: 10. CDR3 length equals 15 residues. Germline V gene sequence: CDR1 MNHEY, CDR2 SVGAGI. CDR3 loop: CASSYFGQGRTTQYF. Here the CDR3 DNA reads TGTGCCAGCAGTTATTTTGGACAGGGGAGGACGACGCAGTATTTT.

The chain employs TRBV5-1 and TRBJ2-1, with 14 nucleotides matching TRBD2. Germline values: CDR1 SGHRS, CDR2 YFSETQ. V gave up 4 bases and J gave up 2 bases; unmatched junction bases: 8. This CDR3 is 18 amino acids long. This CDR3 is CASSPGTSGSGTYNEQFF. The CDR3 bases are TGCGCCAGCAGCCCGGGGACTAGCGGGAGTGGGACCTACAATGAGCAGTTCTTC.

V gene TRBV6-5 combines with J gene TRBJ1-1; D possibly corresponds to TRBD1 (5 bases). V gave up 0 bases and J gave up 1 base, with 9 bases separating them. The CDR3 contains 15 residues. Per the germline V gene, CDR1 is MNHEY and CDR2 is SVGAGI. CDR3: CASSYSGQGNTEAFF. CDR3 coding DNA: TGTGCCAGCAGTTACTCGGGGCAGGGGAACACTGAAGCTTTCTTT.

This sequence joins TRBV19 and TRBJ1-2, with a tentative D call TRBD1 (5 bases). V dropped 5 bases and J dropped 2 bases, with 15 bases sitting between them. Germline V gives CDR1 LNHDA, CDR2 SQIVND (reference sequence). The CDR3 totals 15 residues. CDR3 protein: CASSLVQRGNYGYTF. CDR3 DNA: TGTGCCAGTAGTCTGGTCCAACGGGGGAACTATGGCTACACCTTC.

This rearrangement joins TRBV4-3 to TRBJ2-2; D not resolved. CDR3 length: 16 residues. Germline CDR1 and CDR2: LGHNA and YSLEER. V lost 1 base and J lost 1, with 10 bases in between. CDR3 loop: CASSQASLWNTGELFF. CDR3 DNA sequence: TGCGCCAGCAGCCAAGCTAGTCTGTGGAACACCGGGGAGCTGTTTTTT.

The rearrangement links TRBV27 to TRBJ2-5, with 12 bases identical to TRBD2. The length of the CDR3 is 19 residues. J was trimmed by 5 bases and V by 6 bases; bases with no gene match: 19. Germline assignment: CDR1 MNHEY and CDR2 SMNVEV (reference sequence). CDR3 in DNA: TGTGCCAGCAGCCTAAGGCCGGGACTAGCGGGTGAACGGGGCGAGACCCAGTACTTC. Its protein product is CASSLRPGLAGERGETQYF.

The chain joins TRBV5-5 to TRBJ2-7; 8 positions match TRBD2. Germline-derived CDR1 and CDR2 are SGHKS and YYEKEE (reference sequence). V dropped 4 bases and J dropped 2; count of bases not matched to a gene: 8. The CDR3 runs to 15 residues. The CDR3 DNA reads TGTGCCAGCAGCCCTTCTGCGGGGGGTACCTACGAGCAGTACTTC. Protein: CASSPSAGGTYEQYF. The full variable domain, its missing parts supplied by reference TRBV5-5 and TRBJ2-7, is DAGVTQSPTHLIKTRGQQVTLRCSPISGHKSVSWYQQVLGQGPQFIFQYYEKEERGRGNFPDRFSARQFPNYSSELNVNALLLGDSALYLCASSPSAGGTYEQYFGPGTRLTVT.

This clone was observed a few times. This sequence joins TRBV6-5 and TRBJ1-4, with D perhaps TRBD1 (6 bases). Germline V CDR1 and CDR2: MNHEY, SVGAGI. V was pared by 0 bases and J by 7 bases, with 15 bases between. This CDR3 has 16 amino acids. The CDR3 DNA reads TGTGCCAGCAGTTACTCCGGGGGGGCTGGTACTGAAAAACTGTTTTTT. It specifies CASSYSGGAGTEKLFF.

The chain couples TRBV9 to TRBJ2-1, with D possibly being TRBD2 (6 bases). The CDR3 has 13 residues. Germline V gene sequence: CDR1 SGDLS, CDR2 YYNGEE. Between the trimmed V and J ends, which lost 0 bases and 8 bases, there was a span of 9 bases. CDR3 sequence: CASSVVAGYEQFF. The CDR3 coding sequence is TGTGCCAGCAGCGTAGTGGCGGGATATGAGCAGTTCTTC.

This chain joins TRBV4-1 and TRBJ2-2; maybe TRBD1 (6 bases). CDR1 and CDR2 (germline): MGHRA, YSYEKL. The CDR3 sequence is 15 residues long. The V and J ends lost 5 bases and 0 bases respectively, with 10 bases between them. CDR3 bases: TGCGCCAGCAGCACAGGGAACTCGAACACCGGGGAGCTGTTTTTT. The encoded protein is CASSTGNSNTGELFF.

This clone was counted a single time. V usage is TRBV4-3 and J usage is TRBJ2-1; D perhaps matches TRBD1 (5 bases). V was trimmed by 8 bases and J by 3 bases, leaving 11 bases between them. The CDR3 totals 13 residues. Germline V CDR1 and CDR2: LGHNA, YSLEER. The chain's CDR3 is CASLRGFYNEQFF. DNA of the CDR3: TGCGCCAGCTTAAGGGGATTCTACAATGAGCAGTTCTTC.

The chain combines TRBV4-2 with TRBJ2-3; 16 bases align to TRBD2. CDR3 length: 20 residues. The V segment lost 0 bases and the J segment 0 bases; nucleotides outside the gene matches: 6. CDR1 is LGHNA, CDR2 YNFKEQ, per germline. CDR3 bases: TGTGCCAGCAGCCAAGACGGGGGACTAGCGGGGGGGATTAGCACAGATACGCAGTATTTT. This codes for CASSQDGGLAGGISTDTQYF.

This clone appeared once. The chain couples TRBV7-2 to TRBJ2-3; 8 nucleotides match TRBD1. The CDR3 covers 16 residues. Per germline, CDR1 SGHTA and CDR2 FQGNSA. V trimming: 2 bases; J trimming: 2 bases; junction bases outside the gene matches: 6. The CDR3 protein is CASSLIGQGATDTQYF. CDR3 sequence (DNA): TGTGCCAGCAGCTTAATCGGACAGGGTGCCACAGATACGCAGTATTTT.

The gene calls are TRBV5-4 and TRBJ2-7; weak D call: TRBD1 (5 bases). Per the germline V gene, CDR1 is SGHNT and CDR2 is YYREEE (reference sequence). V was shortened by 2 bases and J by 2 bases, with 14 bases between the two germline ends. The CDR3 runs 15 residues. The CDR3 sequence: CASSLTLGVTYEQYF. The DNA for the CDR3 is TGTGCCAGCAGCTTAACTCTAGGGGTGACCTACGAGCAGTACTTC.

The rearrangement uses TRBV6-6 and TRBJ2-3; TRBD2 matches 10 bases. Germline V lookup: CDR1 MNHNY, CDR2 SVGAGI (reference sequence). The CDR3 has 16 residues. The ends lost 6 bases at V and 2 bases at J; junction bases unmatched: 8. DNA of the CDR3: TGTGCCAGCAGCCCCGGACTAGCGGAACACACAGATACGCAGTATTTT. Translated: CASSPGLAEHTDTQYF.

The V gene is TRBV15, the J gene TRBJ2-1; 9 positions match TRBD2. V shed 0 bases and J 6 bases; nucleotides not matched to a gene: 6. The germline V gene has CDR1 LNHNV and CDR2 YYDKDF (reference sequence). This CDR3 comprises 16 residues. In nucleotides, the CDR3 is TGTGCCACCAGCAGAGATGGTAGCGGGAGCCCCAATGAGCAGTTCTTC. Residues: CATSRDGSGSPNEQFF.

The rearrangement joins TRBV19 to TRBJ2-2, with 10 nucleotides matching TRBD2. The CDR3 length is 16 residues. Trimming removed 3 bases from V and 4 bases from J; junction bases left unmatched: 5. Germline V gene sequence: CDR1 LNHDA, CDR2 SQIVND (reference sequence). The CDR3 here is CASSMSSGGTTGELFF. The CDR3 bases are TGTGCCAGTAGTATGTCTAGCGGGGGTACCACCGGGGAGCTGTTTTTT.

This chain connects TRBV7-3 to TRBJ2-3, with 7 nucleotides matching TRBD2. The V segment lost 2 bases and the J segment 0 bases; nucleotides outside the gene matches: 2. The CDR3 has 15 amino acids. CDR1 and CDR2 (germline): SGHTA, FQGTGA. The CDR3 is CASSLGGVSTDTQYF. The CDR3 DNA is TGTGCCAGCAGCTTAGGGGGGGTGAGCACAGATACGCAGTATTTT.

V is TRBV29-1 and J is TRBJ2-7; D remains ambiguous. The CDR3 length is 12 residues. Germline loops: CDR1 SQVTM, CDR2 ANQGSEA. The DNA of the CDR3 is TGCATCCTCGCGTACCCTTCCTACGAGCAGTACTTC. Its protein is CILAYPSYEQYF.

This clone was observed once. This chain connects TRBV2 to TRBJ2-3, with 8 bases lining up with TRBD2. Germline lookup yields CDR1 SNHLY and CDR2 FYNNEI. This CDR3 has 20 amino acids. V lost 5 bases and J lost 0; bases outside the gene matches: 19. The CDR3 region is CASSRTGGAVPLSSTDTQYF. The CDR3 DNA follows: TGTGCCAGCAGTCGAACGGGGGGGGCCGTTCCTCTCTCTAGCACAGATACGCAGTATTTT.

The genes are TRBV2 and TRBJ2-2, with D hard to call. Between the trimmed V and J ends, which lost 4 bases and 4 bases, there was a span of 10 bases. CDR3 size: 14 residues. The germline gives CDR1 SNHLY, CDR2 FYNNEI. The CDR3 region has the DNA TGTGCCAGCAGTGCTAAGGAGCCCACCGGGGAGCTGTTTTTT. Encoded protein: CASSAKEPTGELFF.